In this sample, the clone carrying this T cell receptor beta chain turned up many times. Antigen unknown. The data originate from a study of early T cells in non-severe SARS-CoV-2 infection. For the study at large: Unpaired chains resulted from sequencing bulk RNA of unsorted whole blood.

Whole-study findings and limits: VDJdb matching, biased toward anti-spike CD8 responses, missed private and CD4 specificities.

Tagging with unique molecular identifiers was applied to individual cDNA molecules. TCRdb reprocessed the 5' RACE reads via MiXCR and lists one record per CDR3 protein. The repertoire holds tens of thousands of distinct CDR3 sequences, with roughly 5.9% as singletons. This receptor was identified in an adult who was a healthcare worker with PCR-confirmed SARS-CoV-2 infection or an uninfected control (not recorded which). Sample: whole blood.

In nucleotides, the CDR3 is TGCGCCAGCAGCATTGGACAGGGCAAAAATGAAAAACTGTTTTTT. Its translation: CASSIGQGKNEKLFF. This sequence joins TRBV5-1 and TRBJ1-4; 8 bases match TRBD1. Germline values: CDR1 SGHRS, CDR2 YFSETQ. The CDR3 runs 15 residues. Germline trimming cut 4 bases from V and 5 bases from J; bases unmatched to any gene: 7.